The 26 T cell receptor beta chains below come from one sample, sequenced in a study of shared clonotypes between healthy human individuals. TCRdb keeps only in-frame clones here, not all; method: immunoSEQ multiplex PCR. Of about 1.5 million clones in the sample, 95% to 99% are singletons; the top ten hold roughly 0.45%. Material: naive CD4+ T cells sorted from blood. Subset here: CD45RA+ positively selected. All receptors come from a man aged 30-40 years in good health.

On this clone itself: The same CDR3 can be traced to other DNA sequences in this sample. V and J are TRBV5-4 and TRBJ1-5; D unresolved. The CDR3 sequence is 14 residues long. Deletions cut 1 base from V and 3 bases from J, with 8 bases between. CDR1 is SGHNT and CDR2 is YYREEE in the germline V gene (reference sequence). CDR3 region: CASSLSPDNQPQHF. DNA of the CDR3: TGTGCCAGCAGCTTGTCCCCAGACAATCAGCCCCAGCATTTT.

The V and J genes are TRBV11-3 and TRBJ1-4, with TRBD1 matching over 7 bases. CDR3 size: 17 residues. Germline lookup yields CDR1 SGHNT and CDR2 YENEEA. Trimming took 8 bases from V and 8 from J; bases not matched to a gene: 20. This CDR3 reads CASPWDSPRLHREKLFF. The CDR3 DNA sequence: TGTGCCAGCCCGTGGGACAGTCCACGGTTGCACAGGGAAAAACTGTTTTTT.

The chain has TRBV29-1 and TRBJ2-7, with D possibly TRBD2 on 6 matching bases. The CDR3 contains 15 residues. Germline CDR1 reads SQVTM; CDR2 reads ANQGSEA. Between the trimmed V and J ends, which lost 6 bases and 4 bases, there was a span of 22 bases. The CDR3 bases are TGCAGCGTGGGGACCGTGGGGGGTTACTCTTACGAGCAGTACTTC. Amino acids: CSVGTVGGYSYEQYF.

The chain recombines TRBV18 with TRBJ2-3; TRBD1 might be the D (5 bases). Trimming took off 3 bases at V and 2 bases at J, with 15 bases between the two ends. Per germline, CDR1 KGHSH and CDR2 LQKENI. This CDR3 is built from 16 residues. The CDR3 loop reads CASSPVVTVLTDTQYF. The CDR3 coding sequence is TGTGCCAGCTCACCTGTGGTGACAGTCCTCACAGATACGCAGTATTTT.

This chain connects TRBV6-5 to TRBJ2-5; TRBD1 is a possible D gene (6 bases). V was trimmed by 6 bases and J by 0 bases, leaving 8 bases between them. From germline, CDR1 is MNHEY and CDR2 SVGAGI. The CDR3 spans 13 residues. The chain's CDR3 is CASRRTDQETQYF. As DNA, the CDR3 is TGTGCCAGCAGACGGACAGACCAAGAGACCCAGTACTTC.

The chain employs TRBV19 and TRBJ1-5, with TRBD1 matching 8 bases. The CDR3 spans 15 residues. V gave up 4 bases and J gave up 1 base; unmatched junction bases: 3. Germline CDR1 and CDR2: LNHDA and SQIVND (reference sequence). CDR3: CASSRTGSSNQPQHF. The CDR3 DNA reads TGTGCCAGTAGTAGGACAGGGTCCAGCAATCAGCCCCAGCATTTT.

CDR3 sequence (DNA): TGTGCCATCAGTGAGAGACAGGGGATTTACACTGAAGCTTTCTTT. This codes for CAISERQGIYTEAFF. The chain is built from TRBV10-3 and TRBJ1-1; 8 bases are shared with TRBD1. J lost 3 bases, V lost 2 bases, and 5 bases had no gene match. Germline assignment: CDR1 ENHRY and CDR2 SYGVKD. The length of the CDR3 is 15 residues.

This clone was found once. The rearrangement links TRBV7-9 to TRBJ2-7; TRBD2 agrees at 10 bases. The CDR3 runs to 16 residues. V trimming: 3 bases; J trimming: 5 bases; junction bases outside the gene matches: 10. In germline, CDR1 is SEHNR, CDR2 FQNEAQ (reference sequence). The CDR3 bases are TGTGCCAGCAGCTTCCACCTAGCGGGAGCAGACGACGAGCAGTACTTC. Protein: CASSFHLAGADDEQYF.

The rearrangement uses TRBV4-1 and TRBJ2-7; TRBD1 is a possible D gene (6 bases). Trimming cost V 2 bases and J 0 bases, with 11 bases left between them. The CDR3 is 15 residues long. Per the germline V gene, CDR1 is MGHRA and CDR2 is YSYEKL. CDR3 loop: CASSQRTASSYEQYF. The CDR3, as DNA: TGCGCCAGCAGCCAACGGACAGCGAGCTCCTACGAGCAGTACTTC.

This clone came up once. This sequence joins TRBV28 and TRBJ2-7; TRBD2 agrees at 14 bases. V was pared by 6 bases and J by 3 bases, with 4 bases of the junction left unmatched. In germline, CDR1 is MDHEN, CDR2 SYDVKM. CDR3 length equals 15 residues. The CDR3 loop reads CASSQGLAGVYEQYF. Written as DNA, the CDR3 is TGTGCCAGCAGCCAGGGACTAGCGGGAGTCTACGAGCAGTACTTC.

The chain employs TRBV27 and TRBJ1-5, with 8 bases matching TRBD1. Germline loops: CDR1 MNHEY, CDR2 SMNVEV (reference sequence). V trimming: 5 bases; J trimming: 3 bases; junction bases outside the gene matches: 6. This CDR3 is 15 amino acids long. In DNA form, the CDR3 reads TGTGCCAGCAGTACCTACAGGGGGAACAATCAGCCCCAGCATTTT. It encodes CASSTYRGNNQPQHF.

The chain links TRBV7-2 to TRBJ2-2; the D gene is possibly TRBD2 (7 bases). The CDR3 covers 16 residues. Trimming took 3 bases from V and 6 from J, leaving 17 bases between them. CDR1 is SGHTA and CDR2 is FQGNSA in the germline V gene. CDR3 DNA sequence: TGTGCCAGCAGCTTCGGAAGGGGGGGCCCACCCGGGGAGCTGTTTTTT. This gives the protein CASSFGRGGPPGELFF.

The rearrangement links TRBV28 to TRBJ1-4; D might be TRBD1 (5 bases). Germline CDR1 reads MDHEN; CDR2 reads SYDVKM. With 3 bases removed from V and 7 bases from J, the gap between germline ends came to 12 bases. CDR3 length equals 14 residues. This CDR3 reads CASSLSLGGEKLFF. CDR3 nucleotide sequence: TGTGCCAGCAGTTTGAGCTTGGGGGGTGAAAAACTGTTTTTT.

The genes are TRBV5-6 and TRBJ2-3; TRBD2 might be the D (7 bases). Trimming shortened V by 4 bases and J by 0 bases, and 21 bases separated the two germline ends. The germline gives CDR1 SGHDT, CDR2 YYEEEE. This CDR3 contains 18 residues. The CDR3 is CASSRLFLGGGSTDTQYF. DNA for the CDR3: TGTGCCAGCAGCCGACTGTTTTTAGGCGGGGGCAGCACAGATACGCAGTATTTT.

The J gene is TRBJ2-7, the V gene TRBV5-4; no clear D gene. V lost 0 bases and J lost 2, with 6 bases in between. CDR3 length equals 13 residues. Germline V gene sequence: CDR1 SGHNT, CDR2 YYREEE (reference sequence). CDR3 sequence: CASSLGRTYEQYF. CDR3 nucleotide sequence: TGTGCCAGCAGCTTGGGACGGACCTACGAGCAGTACTTC. Drawing the rest from reference TRBV5-4 and TRBJ2-7, the complete variable domain is ETGVTQSPTHLIKTRGQQVTLRCSSQSGHNTVSWYQQALGQGPQFIFQYYREEENGRGNFPPRFSGLQFPNYSSELNVNALELDDSALYLCASSLGRTYEQYFGPGTRLTVT.

V gene TRBV9 combines with J gene TRBJ2-7, with no clear D. Germline V gives CDR1 SGDLS, CDR2 YYNGEE. V was shortened by 1 base and J by 1 base, with 9 bases between the two germline ends. The CDR3 is 14 amino acids. The DNA of the CDR3 is TGTGCCAGCAGCGTAAACCACTTTTCCTACGAGCAGTACTTC. This translates into CASSVNHFSYEQYF.

The genes are TRBV6-1 and TRBJ2-2; 12 bases map to TRBD2. CDR3 size: 14 residues. Germline CDR1 MNHNS, CDR2 SASEGT. V trimming: 6 bases; J trimming: 4 bases; junction bases outside the gene matches: 0. DNA for the CDR3: TGTGCCAGCAGACTAGCGGGAGGCACCGGGGAGCTGTTTTTT. Translating it yields CASRLAGGTGELFF.

The chain joins TRBV9 to TRBJ2-3; 11 nucleotides match TRBD2. The V gene's germline CDR1 is SGDLS and CDR2 YYNGEE. The V and J ends lost 0 bases and 0 bases, in that order; junction bases with no gene match: 15. This CDR3 has 21 residues. The CDR3 here is CASSVGSASGRSVISTDTQYF. For the CDR3, the DNA is TGTGCCAGCAGCGTAGGGTCGGCTAGCGGGAGGTCTGTCATTAGCACAGATACGCAGTATTTT.

The chain employs TRBV5-1 and TRBJ1-1; D might be TRBD1 (5 bases). The CDR3 has 17 residues. V gave up 3 bases and J gave up 3 bases, with 21 bases separating them. Germline CDR1 SGHRS, CDR2 YFSETQ. The CDR3 region has the DNA TGCGCCAGCAGCTCAAGAACAGGACACCCATCGGACACTGAAGCTTTCTTT. This sequence encodes CASSSRTGHPSDTEAFF.

V is TRBV14 and J is TRBJ1-2, with no clear D. Germline V gene data show CDR1 as SGHDN and CDR2 as FVKESK. V was trimmed by 2 bases and J by 4 bases, leaving 17 bases between them. CDR3 length: 16 residues. CDR3 region: CASSQSSAGFIYGYTF. The DNA of the CDR3 is TGTGCCAGCAGCCAATCGTCCGCTGGCTTCATCTATGGCTACACCTTC.

The chain uses TRBV29-1 and TRBJ1-2, with 10 bases lining up with TRBD1. This CDR3 contains 13 residues. The V and J ends lost 7 bases and 0 bases, in that order; junction bases with no gene match: 2. CDR1 is SQVTM, CDR2 ANQGSEA, per germline. CDR3 coding DNA: TGCAGCGGGGACAGGGGACCTAACTATGGCTACACCTTC. Its protein product is CSGDRGPNYGYTF.

V and J are TRBV10-2 and TRBJ1-2; D is ambiguous. The germline V gene encodes CDR1 WSHSY and CDR2 SAAADI. The CDR3 sequence is 15 residues long. The V end lost 3 bases, the J end lost 0 bases, and 11 bases lay between the germline ends. CDR3 residues: CASSDWAEPNYGYTF. The DNA for the CDR3 is TGCGCCAGCAGTGATTGGGCAGAGCCTAACTATGGCTACACCTTC.

The rearrangement links TRBV18 to TRBJ2-7, with 7 nucleotides matching TRBD2. J gave up 0 bases and V 0 bases, and 2 bases lay outside the gene matches. The CDR3 covers 15 residues. Germline CDR1 reads KGHSH; CDR2 reads LQKENI. The CDR3 DNA reads as TGTGCCAGCTCACCACCATGGACTAGCTCCTACGAGCAGTACTTC. Translating gives CASSPPWTSSYEQYF.

The V and J genes are TRBV10-3 and TRBJ2-2; 8 bases are shared with TRBD1. The CDR3 totals 16 residues. From germline, CDR1 is ENHRY and CDR2 SYGVKD. Trimming took 3 bases from V and 7 from J; bases not matched to a gene: 10. The CDR3 DNA sequence: TGTGCCATCAGTGACAATGGCAGGGGGCGGGTCGGGGAGCTGTTTTTT. Translation gives CAISDNGRGRVGELFF.

The genes are TRBV28 and TRBJ1-5; no clear D. V gave up 2 bases and J gave up 0 bases, with 23 bases separating them. Germline lookup yields CDR1 MDHEN and CDR2 SYDVKM. The CDR3 is made up of 20 amino acids. In nucleotides, the CDR3 is TGTGCCAGCAGTTTACTTGAGTTCCGGAGCATCTCCCCTAGCAATCAGCCCCAGCATTTT. Protein sequence: CASSLLEFRSISPSNQPQHF.

Worth noting for this clone: The same CDR3 also results from other DNA sequences found in this sample. V is TRBV5-1 and J is TRBJ2-7; 7 nucleotides match TRBD1. CDR1 is SGHRS and CDR2 is YFSETQ in the germline V gene. The CDR3 contains 13 residues. J gave up 4 bases and V 2 bases, and 3 bases lay outside the gene matches. The CDR3 DNA reads TGCGCCAGCAGCTTAAGGACAGGTTACGAGCAGTACTTC. Its translation: CASSLRTGYEQYF.